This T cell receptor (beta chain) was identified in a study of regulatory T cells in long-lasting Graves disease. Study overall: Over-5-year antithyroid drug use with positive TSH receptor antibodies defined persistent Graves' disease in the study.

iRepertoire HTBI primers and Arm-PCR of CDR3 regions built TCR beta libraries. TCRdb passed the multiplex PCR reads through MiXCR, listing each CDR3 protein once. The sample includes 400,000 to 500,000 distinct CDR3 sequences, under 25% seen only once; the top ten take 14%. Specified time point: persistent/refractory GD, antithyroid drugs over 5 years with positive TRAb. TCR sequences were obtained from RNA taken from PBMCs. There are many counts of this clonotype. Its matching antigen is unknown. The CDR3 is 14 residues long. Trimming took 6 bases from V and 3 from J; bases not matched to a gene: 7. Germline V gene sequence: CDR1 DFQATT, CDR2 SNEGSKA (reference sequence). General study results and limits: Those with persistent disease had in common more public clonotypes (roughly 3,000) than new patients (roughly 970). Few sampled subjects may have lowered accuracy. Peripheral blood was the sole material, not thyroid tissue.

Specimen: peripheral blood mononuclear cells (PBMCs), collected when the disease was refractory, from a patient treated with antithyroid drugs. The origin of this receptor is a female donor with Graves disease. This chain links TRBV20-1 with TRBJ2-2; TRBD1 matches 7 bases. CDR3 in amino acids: CSAQGQTYTGELFF. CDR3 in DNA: TGCAGTGCCCAGGGACAGACTTACACCGGGGAGCTGTTTTTT.